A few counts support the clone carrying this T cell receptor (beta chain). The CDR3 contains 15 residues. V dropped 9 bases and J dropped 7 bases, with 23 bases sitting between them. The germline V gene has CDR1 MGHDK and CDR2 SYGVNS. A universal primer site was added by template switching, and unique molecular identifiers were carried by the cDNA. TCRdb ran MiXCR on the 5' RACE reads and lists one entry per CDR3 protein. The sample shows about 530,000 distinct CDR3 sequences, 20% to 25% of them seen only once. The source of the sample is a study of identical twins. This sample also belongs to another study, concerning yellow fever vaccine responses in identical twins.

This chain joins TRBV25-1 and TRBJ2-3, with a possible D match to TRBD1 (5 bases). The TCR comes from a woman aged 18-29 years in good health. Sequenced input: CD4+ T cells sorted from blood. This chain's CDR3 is CASEPHDRGWNTQYF. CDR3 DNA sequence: TGTGCCAGTGAGCCCCATGACAGAGGATGGAATACGCAGTATTTT. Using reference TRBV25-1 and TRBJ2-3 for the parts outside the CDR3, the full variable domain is EADIYQTPRYLVIGTGKKITLECSQTMGHDKMYWYQQDPGMELHLIHYSYGVNSTEKGDLSSESTVSRIRTEHFPLTLESARPSHTSQYLCASEPHDRGWNTQYFGPGTRLTVL.